These 30 T cell receptor beta chains originate from one sample sequenced in a study of identical twins. MiXCR, run by TCRdb on the 5' RACE reads, gives a single entry per CDR3 protein. The data hold approximately 600,000 distinct CDR3 sequences, with just over 7% observed a single time. These same data were also listed under a study on yellow fever vaccine responses in identical twins.

The sample consisted of PBMCs. These TCRs come from a woman under 30 in good health.

This clonotype was counted only a few times. The chain couples TRBV5-1 to TRBJ2-5, with 7 nucleotides matching TRBD2. The CDR3 sequence is 14 residues long. Per germline, CDR1 SGHRS and CDR2 YFSETQ. The V and J ends lost 4 bases and 5 bases, in that order; junction bases with no gene match: 8. The CDR3: CASSTGLPGETQYF. For the CDR3, the DNA is TGCGCCAGCAGCACGGGACTACCTGGGGAGACCCAGTACTTC.

The chain joins TRBV25-1 to TRBJ2-3; TRBD2 matches 13 bases. CDR1 is MGHDK and CDR2 is SYGVNS in the germline V gene. V lost 6 bases and J lost 7; bases outside the gene matches: 7. The CDR3 has 15 residues. The DNA for the CDR3 is TGTGCCAGCAGGGAGGCCGGGACTAGCGGGAATACGCAGTATTTT. It is translated as CASREAGTSGNTQYF.

This clonotype was detected only a few times. This chain links TRBV2 with TRBJ2-7; D is undetermined. CDR3 size: 12 residues. V lost 8 bases and J lost 3, with 11 bases in between. CDR1 is SNHLY and CDR2 is FYNNEI in the germline V gene. The DNA of the CDR3 is TGTGCCAGCGGGTCTTTTGGCTACGAGCAGTACGTC. As protein: CASGSFGYEQYV.

There are many counts of this clonotype. This rearrangement joins TRBV20-1 to TRBJ2-5; D gene uncertain. Germline CDR1 DFQATT, CDR2 SNEGSKA (reference sequence). The V end was cut by 1 base, the J end by 1 base, with 4 bases between. The CDR3 is 12 amino acids. The DNA for the CDR3 is TGCAGTGCTAGAGTGATCCAAGAGACCCAGTACTTC. It specifies CSARVIQETQYF.

Only a few counts were recorded for this clonotype. The chain links TRBV14 to TRBJ2-3; no definite D call. From germline, CDR1 is SGHDN and CDR2 FVKESK. The CDR3 length is 13 residues. The V and J ends lost 2 bases and 4 bases respectively, with 7 bases between them. In DNA form, the CDR3 reads TGTGCCAGCAGCCAATATGTCCCAGATACGCAGTATTTT. Its protein product is CASSQYVPDTQYF. Full variable domain (outside the CDR3, taken from reference TRBV14 and TRBJ2-3): EAGVTQFPSHSVIEKGQTVTLRCDPISGHDNLYWYRRVMGKEIKFLLHFVKESKQDESGMPNNRFLAERTGGTYSTLKVQPAELEDSGVYFCASSQYVPDTQYFGPGTRLTVL.

This clonotype was seen only a few times. The CDR3: CASSSGELAKNIQYF. For the CDR3, the DNA is TGTGCCAGCAGCTCGGGAGAGCTAGCCAAAAACATTCAGTACTTC. V gene TRBV2 combines with J gene TRBJ2-4; D possibly corresponds to TRBD2 (6 bases). The CDR3 has 15 residues. V was pared by 6 bases and J by 0 bases, with 12 bases between. In germline, CDR1 is SNHLY, CDR2 FYNNEI.

This clonotype was seen a few times. The chain carries TRBV3-1 and TRBJ2-1; TRBD2 is a possible D gene (6 bases). In germline, CDR1 is LGHDT, CDR2 YNNKEL (reference sequence). The germline V and J ends were trimmed by 4 bases and 5 bases, with 15 bases remaining between them. This CDR3 is built from 15 residues. Here the CDR3 DNA reads TGTGCCAGCAGCCGGGCCCGGGACTTAGACAATGAGCAGTTCTTC. Its protein is CASSRARDLDNEQFF.

As regards this clonotype: The junction departs from the called germline gene at one end, perhaps through a read error. The chain joins TRBV29-1 to TRBJ2-3, with 7 bases fitting TRBD2. The CDR3 loop spans 14 amino acids. Germline lookup yields CDR1 SQVTM and CDR2 ANQGSEA. CDR3 amino acids: CSVSGLPPKDTRYF. As DNA, the CDR3 is TGCAGCGTTTCGGGACTACCTCCGAAAGATACGCGGTATTTT.

This clonotype was picked up a small number of times. The genes are TRBV20-1 and TRBJ2-6; tentative D call: TRBD1 (5 bases). Per germline, CDR1 DFQATT and CDR2 SNEGSKA (reference sequence). This CDR3 has 14 amino acids. V lost 6 bases, J lost 4 bases, and 13 bases lay in between. The CDR3 DNA is TGCAGTGCCGACAGAGCTCTGGGGGCCAACGTCCTGACTTTC. It specifies CSADRALGANVLTF.

This clonotype was seen a few times. J is TRBJ2-3 and V is TRBV3-1; TRBD2 aligns across 10 bases. The CDR3 totals 16 residues. V trimming: 4 bases; J trimming: 2 bases; junction bases outside the gene matches: 6. Per germline, CDR1 LGHDT and CDR2 YNNKEL (reference sequence). CDR3 in amino acids: CASSPLAGVATDTQYF. The CDR3, as DNA: TGTGCCAGCAGCCCTCTAGCGGGAGTAGCCACAGATACGCAGTATTTT.

At least ten counts were recorded for this clonotype. This sequence joins TRBV4-1 and TRBJ2-3, with D tentatively TRBD2 (5 bases). The CDR3 length is 16 residues. CDR1 and CDR2 from the germline V gene are MGHRA and YSYEKL. Trimming took off 0 bases at V and 0 bases at J, with 10 bases between the two ends. The CDR3 loop is CASSQDHSGSTDTQYF. The DNA of the CDR3 is TGCGCCAGCAGCCAAGATCACAGCGGTAGCACAGATACGCAGTATTTT.

In this sample, this clonotype turned up many times. This chain joins TRBV5-1 and TRBJ2-2; unclear D gene. The V and J ends lost 4 bases and 9 bases respectively, with 13 bases between them. Per germline, CDR1 SGHRS and CDR2 YFSETQ. The CDR3 is 13 residues long. CDR3 in amino acids: CASSPIINRELFF. The CDR3 nucleotides read TGCGCCAGCAGCCCTATAATTAACCGGGAGCTGTTTTTT.

This clonotype was recorded a few times. The chain couples TRBV11-3 to TRBJ1-6; D is ambiguous. Germline lookup yields CDR1 SGHNT and CDR2 YENEEA. CDR3 length: 15 amino acids. Between the trimmed V and J ends, which lost 5 bases and 7 bases, there was a span of 15 bases. The CDR3 DNA reads as TGTGCCAGCAGCGTACCGATGGGAGGAAATTCACCCCTCCACTTT. As protein: CASSVPMGGNSPLHF. The complete variable domain, with remaining parts taken from reference TRBV11-3 and TRBJ1-6, reads EAGVVQSPRYKIIEKKQPVAFWCNPISGHNTLYWYLQNLGQGPELLIRYENEEAVDDSQLPKDRFSAERLKGVDSTLKIQPAELGDSAVYLCASSVPMGGNSPLHFGNGTRLTVT.

In its sample, this clonotype was seen many times. The rearrangement uses TRBV12-3 or TRBV12-4 and TRBJ2-7; unclear D gene. Trimming pared 6 bases from V and 3 bases from J, leaving 9 bases between. The CDR3 runs 12 residues. Here the CDR3 DNA reads TGTGCCAGCAGCTTCGACGGCTACGAGCAGTACTTC. Residues: CASSFDGYEQYF.

This clonotype was counted between two and nine times. This chain uses TRBV19 with TRBJ2-1; TRBD2 matches 13 bases. Germline V CDR1 and CDR2: LNHDA, SQIVND (reference sequence). The CDR3 is made up of 14 amino acids. With 10 bases clipped from V and 6 bases from J, the junction kept 6 bases outside the gene matches. CDR3 loop: CATELAGGSNEQFF. Written as DNA, the CDR3 is TGTGCCACCGAACTAGCGGGAGGGTCCAATGAGCAGTTCTTC.

This clonotype has just a few counts. V is TRBV7-3 and J is TRBJ2-1, with D unresolved. The germline gives CDR1 SGHTA, CDR2 FQGTGA. This CDR3 contains 18 residues. V lost 1 base and J 0 bases, leaving 16 bases between the germline ends. CDR3 in DNA: TGTGCCAGCAGCTTAAATTTTGCGCCTCCGAGCTCCTACAATGAGCAGTTCTTC. Translating it yields CASSLNFAPPSSYNEQFF.

The chain recombines TRBV12-3 or TRBV12-4 with TRBJ1-1; D is unclear. CDR3 size: 14 residues. V was trimmed by 5 bases and J by 1 base, leaving 11 bases between them. CDR3 DNA sequence: TGTGCCAGCAGTCCTCGGACGCAGAACACTGAAGCTTTCTTT. This gives the protein CASSPRTQNTEAFF.

This clonotype was counted at least ten times. V gene TRBV14 combines with J gene TRBJ2-1; perhaps TRBD2 as D (5 bases). Looked up from germline, CDR1 is SGHDN and CDR2 is FVKESK. V was shortened by 1 base and J by 0 bases, with 10 bases between the two germline ends. This CDR3 region has 16 residues. Written as DNA, the CDR3 is TGTGCCAGCAGCCAAGGACCGGGAAGCTCCTACAATGAGCAGTTCTTC. Translated: CASSQGPGSSYNEQFF.

This clonotype was observed many times. The chain joins TRBV3-1 to TRBJ2-3, with unresolved D. CDR1 is LGHDT and CDR2 is YNNKEL in the germline V gene (reference sequence). V was cut by 0 bases and J by 0 bases, with 10 bases left in between. The CDR3 runs 16 residues. In nucleotides, the CDR3 is TGTGCCAGCAGCCAAGATTGGAGTCCCAGCACAGATACGCAGTATTTT. This encodes CASSQDWSPSTDTQYF.

This clonotype was seen ten or more times. The chain employs TRBV10-3 and TRBJ2-2, with D maybe TRBD1 (6 bases). This CDR3 is built from 15 residues. Germline-derived CDR1 and CDR2 are ENHRY and SYGVKD. V lost 5 bases and J 0 bases, leaving 10 bases between the germline ends. CDR3 nucleotides: TGTGCCATCAGTACGACAGGCTCGAACACCGGGGAGCTGTTTTTT. This encodes CAISTTGSNTGELFF.

This clonotype was seen many times. The CDR3 DNA is TGTGCCATCGGGGGACAGGGTAAGGACACTGAAGCTTTCTTT. It encodes CAIGGQGKDTEAFF. The chain uses TRBV10-3 and TRBJ1-1; TRBD1 matches 9 bases. Germline trimming cut 8 bases from V and 3 bases from J; bases unmatched to any gene: 7. The CDR3 length is 14 residues. CDR1 and CDR2 from the germline V gene are ENHRY and SYGVKD.

CDR3 protein: CASSSMTQETQYF. Here the CDR3 DNA reads TGTGCCAGCAGCTCTATGACCCAAGAGACCCAGTACTTC. The rearrangement uses TRBV7-2 and TRBJ2-5, with D uncertain. This CDR3 is built from 13 residues. V was clipped by 4 bases and J by 1 base, with 7 bases between them. Germline assignment: CDR1 SGHTA and CDR2 FQGNSA.

This clonotype occurred many times. The rearrangement uses TRBV5-1 and TRBJ2-7, with a weak D call TRBD2 (5 bases). The CDR3 has 13 residues. With 0 bases removed from V and 5 bases from J, the gap between germline ends came to 9 bases. Germline CDR1 SGHRS, CDR2 YFSETQ. This CDR3 reads CASSLGGVDEQYF. The CDR3 nucleotides read TGCGCCAGCAGCTTGGGGGGAGTAGACGAGCAGTACTTC.

This clonotype has at least ten counts. V gene TRBV6-1 combines with J gene TRBJ1-2; D is possibly TRBD1 (6 bases). The CDR3 has 13 residues. Trimming cost V 6 bases and J 4 bases, with 12 bases left between them. CDR1 is MNHNS and CDR2 is SASEGT in the germline V gene. The CDR3 region is CASRTQGFYGYTF. CDR3 in DNA: TGTGCCAGCAGAACTCAGGGGTTCTATGGCTACACCTTC.

In its sample, this clonotype was seen many times. CDR3 nucleotide sequence: TGTGCCAGCTCACAGGGGGACAGGACTATTGTTGGCGAGCAGTACTTC. It encodes CASSQGDRTIVGEQYF. The V and J genes are TRBV18 and TRBJ2-7; 8 bases match TRBD1. There are 16 residues in the CDR3. V trimming: 4 bases; J trimming: 6 bases; junction bases outside the gene matches: 14. CDR1 and CDR2 (germline): KGHSH, LQKENI. The full variable domain, rest sourced from reference TRBV18 and TRBJ2-7, is NAGVMQNPRHLVRRRGQEARLRCSPMKGHSHVYWYRQLPEEGLKFMVYLQKENIIDESGMPKERFSAEFPKEGPSILRIQQVVRGDSAAYFCASSQGDRTIVGEQYFGPGTRLTVT.

This clonotype was picked up a small number of times. The chain uses TRBV10-1 and TRBJ2-2; D possibly matches TRBD1 or TRBD2 (5 bases each). Germline assignment: CDR1 WNHNN and CDR2 SYGVQD (reference sequence). Trimming removed 6 bases at V and 4 bases at J, with 12 bases between. This CDR3 is 14 amino acids long. The CDR3 nucleotides read TGCGCCAGCAGCCGGGGCAGCCCCACCGGGGAGCTGTTTTTT. Its translation: CASSRGSPTGELFF.

The genes are TRBV7-9 and TRBJ2-1; 11 positions match TRBD2. The CDR3 is made up of 16 amino acids. Germline trimming cut 5 bases from V and 4 bases from J; bases unmatched to any gene: 7. The V gene's germline CDR1 is SEHNR and CDR2 FQNEAQ (reference sequence). The CDR3 sequence: CASSTKTSGAYNEQFF. The DNA for the CDR3 is TGTGCCAGCAGCACTAAGACTAGCGGGGCATACAATGAGCAGTTCTTC.

The V call is TRBV7-6, the J call TRBJ2-1; 7 bases are a match to TRBD2. CDR1 and CDR2 (germline): SGHVS, FNYEAQ. V lost 1 base to trimming and J lost 9 bases; unmatched junction nucleotides: 12. The length of the CDR3 is 16 residues. As DNA, the CDR3 is TGTGCCAGCAGCTTAGATGCAGCGGGATTGACGGTTGAGCAGTTCTTC. This encodes CASSLDAAGLTVEQFF.

This clonotype was counted at least ten times. The gene calls are TRBV4-1 and TRBJ2-5; the D gene is possibly TRBD2 (6 bases). The CDR3 has 17 amino acids. Trimming pared 0 bases from V and 4 bases from J, leaving 18 bases between. The germline CDR1 and CDR2 sequences are MGHRA and YSYEKL. CDR3 loop: CASSQDRGLRMGETQYF. In DNA form, the CDR3 reads TGCGCCAGCAGCCAAGATCGGGGGTTAAGAATGGGAGAGACCCAGTACTTC.

The genes are TRBV28 and TRBJ2-1; D remains unclear. V was trimmed by 7 bases and J by 7 bases, leaving 17 bases between them. This CDR3 spans 14 amino acids. From germline, CDR1 is MDHEN and CDR2 SYDVKM. Here the CDR3 DNA reads TGTGCCAGCACTTACCCTCTCGCCCAGAATGAGCAGTTCTTC. This sequence encodes CASTYPLAQNEQFF. The entire variable domain, with the rest obtained from reference TRBV28 and TRBJ2-1, is as follows: DVKVTQSSRYLVKRTGEKVFLECVQDMDHENMFWYRQDPGLGLRLIYFSYDVKMKEKGDIPEGYSVSREKKERFSLILESASTNQTSMYLCASTYPLAQNEQFFGPGTRLTVL.